The 15 T cell receptor beta chains below come from one sample, sequenced in a study of control samples from healthy donors and cancer patients. The method was immunoSEQ multiplex PCR; TCRdb's version includes in-frame clones alone and lacks a portion of them. The table has about 89,000 clones, around nine tenths seen once. The sample was blood. These receptor sequences come from a man aged 30 to 39 in good health.

The chain combines TRBV7-2 with TRBJ2-3; the D gene is possibly TRBD2 (5 bases). Looked up from germline, CDR1 is SGHTA and CDR2 is FQGNSA. Trimming took off 6 bases at V and 10 bases at J, with 17 bases between the two ends. This CDR3 is built from 13 residues. The CDR3 region is CASSIPGGGPQYF. DNA for the CDR3: TGTGCCAGCAGTATACCCGGAGGCGGTCCGCAGTATTTT.

The CDR3 region has the DNA TGTGCCACCCGCCCGACGGGGGTAAAAGATACGCAGTATTTT. Translation: CATRPTGVKDTQYF. The rearrangement joins TRBV6-6 to TRBJ2-3, with D possibly matching TRBD2 (6 bases). CDR3 size: 14 residues. Trimming took 10 bases from V and 5 from J, leaving 19 bases between them. From germline, CDR1 is MNHNY and CDR2 SVGAGI (reference sequence).

The genes are TRBV21-1 and TRBJ1-2; TRBD1 was called by the table and not checked on the DNA. TRBV21-1 is marked as a pseudogene. There are 19 residues in the CDR3. DNA for the CDR3: TGTGCCAGCAGCAAAGGAGGGGCGACAGGGGGGGAGCCCTGCTATGGCTACACCTTC. It specifies CASSKGGATGGEPCYGYTF.

This rearrangement joins TRBV6-5 to TRBJ1-3, with TRBD1 matching 8 bases. The length of the CDR3 is 16 residues. J was trimmed by 2 bases and V by 0 bases; bases with no gene match: 3. CDR1 and CDR2 from the germline V gene are MNHEY and SVGAGI. CDR3 coding DNA: TGTGCCAGCAGTTACTCGAGCAGGGGGCCTGGAAACACCATATATTTT. Its protein product is CASSYSSRGPGNTIYF.

The V gene is TRBV7-6, the J gene TRBJ1-4, with TRBD1 matching over 7 bases. Germline V gene sequence: CDR1 SGHVS, CDR2 FNYEAQ. After removal of 3 bases from V and 2 bases from J, the junction contained 3 bases not matched to a gene. CDR3 length equals 15 residues. The CDR3: CASSFQGGTNEKLFF. The CDR3 DNA sequence: TGTGCCAGCAGCTTTCAAGGGGGCACTAATGAAAAACTGTTTTTT.

The sample holds a few counts of this clone. The V call is TRBV5-1, the J call TRBJ2-3; 7 positions match TRBD1. This CDR3 spans 16 amino acids. CDR1 SGHRS and CDR2 YFSETQ come from the germline V gene. Trimming took 0 bases from V and 4 from J; bases not matched to a gene: 8. CDR3 bases: TGCGCCAGCAGCTTGGCCGGGCAGGGGGACCCAGATACGCAGTATTTT. Protein: CASSLAGQGDPDTQYF.

This clone was seen just once. This chain's CDR3 is CASSIQVARETQYF. The CDR3 bases are TGTGCCAGTAGTATCCAAGTGGCTCGAGAGACCCAGTACTTC. This rearrangement joins TRBV19 to TRBJ2-5, with D unresolved. The CDR3 length is 14 residues. CDR1 and CDR2 from the germline V gene are LNHDA and SQIVND (reference sequence). The ends were cut back, 3 bases at V and 4 bases at J, with 12 bases in the middle.

The chain combines TRBV30 with TRBJ1-1, with D possibly being TRBD1 (6 bases). This CDR3 has 13 amino acids. The ends were cut back, 2 bases at V and 6 bases at J, with 13 bases in the middle. Germline V gene sequence: CDR1 GTSNPN, CDR2 SVGIG (reference sequence). The chain's CDR3 is CAWSSWKGAEAFF. The CDR3 DNA reads TGTGCCTGGAGTAGCTGGAAGGGGGCTGAAGCTTTCTTT.

The chain carries TRBV19 and TRBJ1-5, with D maybe TRBD1 (6 bases). Germline-derived CDR1 and CDR2 are LNHDA and SQIVND (reference sequence). V lost 2 bases and J 3 bases, leaving 11 bases between the germline ends. The CDR3 is 15 residues long. The CDR3 loop reads CASSIRRQANQPQHF. Written as DNA, the CDR3 is TGTGCCAGTAGTATAAGGCGACAGGCCAATCAGCCCCAGCATTTT. Full variable domain (remainder filled in from reference TRBV19 and TRBJ1-5): DGGITQSPKYLFRKEGQNVTLSCEQNLNHDAMYWYRQDPGQGLRLIYYSQIVNDFQKGDIAEGYSVSREKKESFPLTVTSAQKNPTAFYLCASSIRRQANQPQHFGDGTRLSIL.

J is TRBJ2-1 and V is TRBV27; 8 bases agree with TRBD2. The germline V gene has CDR1 MNHEY and CDR2 SMNVEV (reference sequence). The CDR3 consists of 15 residues. V gave up 5 bases and J gave up 2 bases; unmatched junction bases: 5. This CDR3 reads CASSPGTSPYNEQFF. Here the CDR3 DNA reads TGTGCCAGCAGTCCCGGGACTAGTCCCTACAATGAGCAGTTCTTC.

The V gene is TRBV6-4, the J gene TRBJ1-2; D not resolved. CDR3 length: 12 residues. The V end was cut by 0 bases, the J end by 4 bases, with 3 bases between. The germline CDR1 and CDR2 sequences are MRHNA and SNTAGT. The CDR3: CASSDSSYGYTF. The DNA for the CDR3 is TGTGCCAGCAGTGACTCAAGCTATGGCTACACCTTC.

The sample holds one count of this clone. This chain links TRBV6-5 with TRBJ2-3; TRBD2 agrees at 9 bases. Germline lookup yields CDR1 MNHEY and CDR2 SVGAGI. The CDR3 is 15 residues long. V lost 0 bases, J lost 3 bases, and 1 base stayed unmatched. The CDR3 coding sequence is TGTGCCAGCAGTTACTCGCGGGGGGGGACAGATACGCAGTATTTT. It translates to CASSYSRGGTDTQYF.

This chain links TRBV12-3 or TRBV12-4 with TRBJ1-4; D is undetermined. Trimming shortened V by 6 bases and J by 12 bases, and 17 bases separated the two germline ends. The CDR3 is 13 residues long. The CDR3 spells CASSSEPGRELFF. For the CDR3, the DNA is TGTGCCAGCAGCTCTGAACCGGGGAGGGAACTGTTTTTT.

In its sample, this clone was seen a few times. This chain links TRBV5-1 with TRBJ1-4; D is perhaps TRBD1 (5 bases). Per the germline V gene, CDR1 is SGHRS and CDR2 is YFSETQ. This CDR3 spans 17 amino acids. Trimming took 0 bases from V and 4 from J, leaving 16 bases between them. DNA of the CDR3: TGCGCCAGCAGCTTGGGTTTTGGGGCGTTTGGTAATGAAAAACTGTTTTTT. It specifies CASSLGFGAFGNEKLFF.

The V call is TRBV28, the J call TRBJ1-1; TRBD1 might be the D (6 bases). CDR3 length equals 15 residues. Trimming took off 3 bases at V and 0 bases at J, with 11 bases between the two ends. CDR1 is MDHEN, CDR2 SYDVKM, per germline. CDR3 amino acids: CASSLGAGMNTEAFF. The CDR3 coding sequence is TGTGCCAGCAGTTTGGGGGCAGGGATGAACACTGAAGCTTTCTTT.